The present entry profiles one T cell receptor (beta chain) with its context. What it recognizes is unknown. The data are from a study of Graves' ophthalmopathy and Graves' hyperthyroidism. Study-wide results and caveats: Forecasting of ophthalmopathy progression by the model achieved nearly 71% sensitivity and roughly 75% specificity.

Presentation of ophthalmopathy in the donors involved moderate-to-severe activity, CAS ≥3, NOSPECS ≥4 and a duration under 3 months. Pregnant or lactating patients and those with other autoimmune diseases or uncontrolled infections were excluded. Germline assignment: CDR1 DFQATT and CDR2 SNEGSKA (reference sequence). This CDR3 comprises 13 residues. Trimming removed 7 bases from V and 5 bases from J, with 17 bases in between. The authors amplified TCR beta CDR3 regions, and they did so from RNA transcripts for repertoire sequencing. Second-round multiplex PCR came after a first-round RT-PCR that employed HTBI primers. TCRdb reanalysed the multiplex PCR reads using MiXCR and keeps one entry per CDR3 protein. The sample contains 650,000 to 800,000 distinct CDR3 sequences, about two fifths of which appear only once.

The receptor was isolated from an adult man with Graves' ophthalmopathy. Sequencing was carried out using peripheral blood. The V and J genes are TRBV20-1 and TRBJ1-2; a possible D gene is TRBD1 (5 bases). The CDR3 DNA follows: TGCAGTGTACCGGGAGCAGGGAATTATGGCTACACCTTC. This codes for CSVPGAGNYGYTF.